This TCR beta chain was sequenced for a study of cytomegalovirus exposure and HLA in healthy donors. Background on the study: Early release data held 85 million or so unique TCRs from HLA-typed donors. Out of several hundred genotyped donors, roughly 78% belonged to the Caucasian-associated ancestry cluster.

General study results and limits: There were a few CMV-associated chains whose specificity for CMV antigens was confirmed in vitro. Sequence variants that were highly shared formed a cluster that was likely a sequencing artifact.

The PCR made use of 60 Vbeta and 13 Jbeta primers. The assay was immunoSEQ multiplex PCR, and TCRdb's table has in-frame clones only and misses some. The sample gives about 190,000 clones, 70% to 75% of which show up once; about 4.8% is in the top ten. A remark on this clone: Its antigen is unidentified.

CDR1 and CDR2 from the germline V gene are ENHRY and SYGVKD. With 1 base removed from V and 10 bases from J, the gap between germline ends came to 13 bases. The length of the CDR3 is 13 residues. The sample taken for sequencing was PBMCs. The chain joins TRBV10-3 to TRBJ1-1; no clear D gene. The receptor was derived from a man aged 25 to 45 in good health and CMV-seropositive. CDR3 residues: CAISEYEPASAFF. The DNA for the CDR3 is TGTGCCATCAGTGAGTACGAGCCCGCCTCAGCTTTCTTT.